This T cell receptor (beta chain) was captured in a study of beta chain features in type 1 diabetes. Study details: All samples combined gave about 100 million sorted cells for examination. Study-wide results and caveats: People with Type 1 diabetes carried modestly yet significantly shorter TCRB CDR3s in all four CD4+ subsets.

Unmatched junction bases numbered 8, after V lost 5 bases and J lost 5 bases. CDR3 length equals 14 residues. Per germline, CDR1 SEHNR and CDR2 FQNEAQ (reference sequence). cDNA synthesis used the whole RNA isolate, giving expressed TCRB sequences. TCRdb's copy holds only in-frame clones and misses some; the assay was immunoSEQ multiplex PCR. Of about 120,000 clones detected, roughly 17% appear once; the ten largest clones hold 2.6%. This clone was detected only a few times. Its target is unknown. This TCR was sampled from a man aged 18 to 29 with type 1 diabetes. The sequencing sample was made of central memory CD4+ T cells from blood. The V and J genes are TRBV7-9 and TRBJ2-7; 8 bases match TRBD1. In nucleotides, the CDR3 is TGTGCCAGCAGCCAAGATAGGGACAGGAACGAGCAGTACTTC. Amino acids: CASSQDRDRNEQYF. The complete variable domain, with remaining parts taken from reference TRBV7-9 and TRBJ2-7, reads DTGVSQNPRHKITKRGQNVTFRCDPISEHNRLYWYRQTLGQGPEFLTYFQNEAQLEKSRLLSDRFSAERPKGSFSTLEIQRTEQGDSAMYLCASSQDRDRNEQYFGPGTRLTVT.